The present T cell receptor (beta chain) was sequenced within a study of control samples from healthy donors and cancer patients. V trimming: 3 bases; J trimming: 4 bases; junction bases outside the gene matches: 14. The germline gives CDR1 SGHAT, CDR2 FQNNGV. CDR3 length: 17 amino acids. TCRdb's table, derived via immunoSEQ multiplex PCR, lists solely in-frame clones and lacks some. This table holds about 58,000 clones, about 90% found once. The chain is built from TRBV11-2 and TRBJ1-1, with 7 bases matching TRBD1. Source material: PBMCs. The clonotype comes from an older woman with lung cancer. The CDR3 bases are TGTGCCAGCAGCTTGCAGAAAACGACAGGGTTGGGCACTGAAGCTTTCTTT. Protein sequence: CASSLQKTTGLGTEAFF.